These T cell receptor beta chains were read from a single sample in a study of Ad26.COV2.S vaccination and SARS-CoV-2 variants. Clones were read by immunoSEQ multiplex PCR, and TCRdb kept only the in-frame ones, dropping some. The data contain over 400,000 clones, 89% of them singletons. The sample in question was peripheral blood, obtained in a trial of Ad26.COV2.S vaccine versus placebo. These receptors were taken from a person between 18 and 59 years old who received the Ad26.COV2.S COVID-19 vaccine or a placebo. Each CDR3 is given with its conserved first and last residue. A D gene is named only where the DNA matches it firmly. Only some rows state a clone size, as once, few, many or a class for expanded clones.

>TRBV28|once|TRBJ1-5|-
CASSSYYQPQHF
TGTGCCAGCAGCTCCTACTATCAGCCCCAGCATTTT
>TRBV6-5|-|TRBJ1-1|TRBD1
CASRTVAGGDTEAFF
TGTGCCAGCAGGACTGTGGCAGGGGGGGACACTGAAGCTTTCTTT
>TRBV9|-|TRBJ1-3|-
CASSVDSGNTIYF
TGTGCCAGCAGCGTAGACAGTGGAAACACCATATATTTT
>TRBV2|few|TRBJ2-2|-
CASSNPQGSNTGELFF
TGTGCCAGCAGTAACCCCCAGGGGTCGAACACCGGGGAGCTGTTTTTT
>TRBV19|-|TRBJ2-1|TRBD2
CASSMGLVYNEQFF
TGTGCCAGTAGTATGGGACTAGTCTACAATGAGCAGTTCTTC
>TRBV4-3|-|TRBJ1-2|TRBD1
CASRYLGQGARGYTF
TGCGCCAGCAGATACTTAGGACAGGGGGCGCGAGGCTACACCTTC
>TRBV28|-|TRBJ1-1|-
CASSPGGAGNTEAFF
TGTGCCAGCAGTCCCGGTGGGGCGGGAAACACTGAAGCTTTCTTT
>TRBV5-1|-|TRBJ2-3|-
CASSLVGSDDTQYF
TGCGCCAGCAGCTTGGTGGGTAGCGATGATACGCAGTATTTT
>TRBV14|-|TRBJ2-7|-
CASSQETRYEQYF
TGTGCCAGCAGCCAAGAGACACGCTACGAGCAGTACTTC
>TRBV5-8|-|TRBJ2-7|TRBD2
CASTIRGGSYEQYF
TGTGCCAGCACAATACGGGGGGGTTCCTACGAGCAGTACTTC
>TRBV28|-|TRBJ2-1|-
CASSLIRGYNEQFF
TGTGCCAGCAGTTTAATTCGGGGGTACAATGAGCAGTTCTTC
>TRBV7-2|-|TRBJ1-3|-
CASSLVPTASLGNTIYF
TGTGCCAGCAGCTTAGTGCCCACGGCGTCGCTGGGTAACACCATATATTTT
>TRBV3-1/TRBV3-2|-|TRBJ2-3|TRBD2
CASSRGRGNTQYF
TGTGCCAGCAGCCGGGGGAGGGGAAATACGCAGTATTTT
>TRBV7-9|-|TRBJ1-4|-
CASSIQSANEKLFF
TGTGCCAGCAGCATACAGAGTGCTAATGAAAAACTGTTTTTT
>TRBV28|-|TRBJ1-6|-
CASSSTGDNSPLHF
TGTGCCAGCAGTTCGACGGGAGATAATTCACCCCTCCACTTT
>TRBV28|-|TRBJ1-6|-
CASSFRSIYNSPLHF
TGTGCCAGCAGTTTCCGGTCGATCTATAATTCACCCCTCCACTTT
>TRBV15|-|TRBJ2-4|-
CATSREGRKNIQYF
TGTGCCACCAGCAGAGAAGGAAGAAAAAACATTCAGTACTTC
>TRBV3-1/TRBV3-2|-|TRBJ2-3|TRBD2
CASSLRLGTNTDTQYF
TGTGCCAGCAGCCTTAGACTTGGGACTAACACAGATACGCAGTATTTT
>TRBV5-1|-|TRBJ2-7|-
CASSLAGSAYEQYF
TGCGCCAGCAGCTTGGCCGGCAGTGCCTACGAGCAGTACTTC
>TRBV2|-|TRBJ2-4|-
CASSELGPAKNIQYF
TGTGCCAGCAGTGAATTGGGGCCCGCCAAAAACATTCAGTACTTC
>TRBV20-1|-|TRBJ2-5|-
CSASSRRDIQETQYF
TGCAGTGCTAGTAGCCGTCGGGATATTCAAGAGACCCAGTACTTC
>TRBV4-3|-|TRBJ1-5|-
CASSRSLREPQHF
TGCGCCAGCAGTCGTTCTCTGAGGGAGCCCCAGCATTTT
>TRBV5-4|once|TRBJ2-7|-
CASSDEGGGFTYEQYF
TGTGCCAGCAGCGACGAGGGAGGAGGCTTTACCTACGAGCAGTACTTC
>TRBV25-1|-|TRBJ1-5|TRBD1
CASSDRVTRGPGNQPQHF
TGTGCCAGCAGTGACCGCGTAACCAGGGGGCCGGGAAATCAGCCCCAGCATTTT
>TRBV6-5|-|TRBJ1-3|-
CASSYLGVIAGNTIYF
TGTGCCAGCAGTTACCTGGGGGTGATCGCTGGAAACACCATATATTTT
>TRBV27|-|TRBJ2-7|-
CASSLDNGVAYEQYF
TGTGCCAGCAGTTTAGATAACGGAGTAGCCTACGAGCAGTACTTC
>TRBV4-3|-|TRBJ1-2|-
CASSRGRGYDYGYTF
TGCGCCAGCAGCCGCGGTCGGGGTTACGACTATGGCTACACCTTC
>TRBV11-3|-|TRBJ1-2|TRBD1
CASSSGQGNYGYTF
TGTGCCAGCAGCTCCGGACAGGGGAACTATGGCTACACCTTC
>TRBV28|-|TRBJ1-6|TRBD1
CASSITGANSPLHF
TGTGCCAGCAGTATTACAGGGGCCAATTCACCCCTCCACTTT
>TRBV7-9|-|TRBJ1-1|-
CASSLTWTAEAFF
TGTGCCAGCAGCCTTACCTGGACGGCAGAAGCTTTCTTT
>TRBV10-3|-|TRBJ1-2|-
CAISVENQPRGYTF
TGTGCCATCAGTGTCGAGAACCAGCCTCGGGGCTACACCTTC
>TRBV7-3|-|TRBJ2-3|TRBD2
CASSLRPSGVNTQYF
TGTGCCAGCAGCTTACGGCCTAGCGGAGTAAATACGCAGTATTTT
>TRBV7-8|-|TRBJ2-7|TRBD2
CASSPRGNEQYF
TGTGCCAGCAGCCCGCGGGGGAACGAGCAGTACTTC
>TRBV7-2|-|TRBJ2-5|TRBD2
CATRSSGGAQETQYF
TGTGCCACCAGATCTAGCGGGGGGGCCCAAGAGACCCAGTACTTC
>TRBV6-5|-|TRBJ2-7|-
CASSYWGTSYEQYF
TGTGCCAGCAGTTATTGGGGAACCTCCTACGAGCAGTACTTC
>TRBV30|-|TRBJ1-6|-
CAWSVYGAPLHF
TGTGCCTGGAGTGTATACGGAGCACCCCTCCACTTT
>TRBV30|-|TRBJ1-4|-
CAEGSSGKLFF
TGTGCCGAGGGGTCGAGTGGAAAACTGTTTTTT
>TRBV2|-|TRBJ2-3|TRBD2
CASSGWTSGAITDTQYF
TGTGCCAGCAGTGGATGGACTAGCGGGGCGATCACAGATACGCAGTATTTT
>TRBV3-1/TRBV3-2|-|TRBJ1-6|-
CASSQGGAHSPLHF
TGTGCCAGCAGCCAGGGGGGCGCACATTCACCCCTCCACTTT
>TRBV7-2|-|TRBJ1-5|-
CASSLLAGNQPQHF
TGTGCCAGCAGCTTACTGGCGGGGAATCAGCCCCAGCATTTT
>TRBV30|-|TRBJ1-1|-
CAWSPGLLTEAFF
TGTGCCTGGAGTCCCGGACTGCTCACTGAAGCTTTCTTT
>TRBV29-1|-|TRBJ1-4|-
CSVEDPGRGNEKLFF
TGCAGCGTTGAAGATCCCGGGAGGGGTAATGAAAAACTGTTTTTT
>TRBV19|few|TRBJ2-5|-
CASSLGFQETQYF
TGTGCCAGTAGTCTGGGGTTTCAAGAGACCCAGTACTTC
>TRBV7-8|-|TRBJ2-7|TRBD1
CASSAGTGWLEQYF
TGTGCCAGCAGCGCCGGGACAGGGTGGCTCGAGCAGTACTTC
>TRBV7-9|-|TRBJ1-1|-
CASSQDSLNTEAFF
TGTGCCAGCAGCCAGGACAGCTTGAACACTGAAGCTTTCTTT
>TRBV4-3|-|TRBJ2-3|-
CASRQGFSDTQYF
TGCGCCAGCCGGCAGGGCTTTTCAGATACGCAGTATTTT
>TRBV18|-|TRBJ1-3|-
CASSPGAGARNTIYF
TGTGCCAGCTCACCAGGGGCAGGGGCTCGGAACACCATATATTTT
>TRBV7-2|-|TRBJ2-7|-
CASSPPWGDEQYF
TGTGCCAGCAGCCCACCGTGGGGGGACGAGCAGTACTTC
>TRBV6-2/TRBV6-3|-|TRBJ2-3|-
CASSYPVGGSRTDTQYF
TGTGCCAGCAGTTACCCGGTAGGGGGATCCCGCACAGATACGCAGTATTTT
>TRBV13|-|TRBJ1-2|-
CASSAWGYGYTF
TGTGCCAGCAGCGCGTGGGGGTATGGCTACACCTTC